These 10 T cell receptor beta chains were sequenced from one sample in a study of blood T cell repertoires in COVID-19. Method: immunoSEQ multiplex PCR; TCRdb's copy keeps in-frame clones and lacks some. This sample yields 90,000 to 100,000 clones, of which 84% are seen a single time; less than 2% belongs to the top ten. Sequencing was performed on peripheral blood. The source is a man in his sixties or seventies with active or convalescent COVID-19.

This clone was observed a single time. This sequence joins TRBV11-3 and TRBJ1-3; no clear D. The CDR3 is made up of 14 amino acids. Per germline, CDR1 SGHNT and CDR2 YENEEA. The V and J ends lost 1 base and 4 bases respectively, with 8 bases between them. The chain's CDR3 is CASSLGGAGNTIYF. The DNA of the CDR3 is TGTGCCAGCAGCTTAGGTGGAGCCGGAAACACCATATATTTT.

This clone was observed a handful of times. The gene calls are TRBV20-1 and TRBJ2-7; unclear D gene. The germline V and J ends were trimmed by 3 bases and 0 bases, with 6 bases remaining between them. The CDR3 totals 12 residues. Germline loops: CDR1 DFQATT, CDR2 SNEGSKA (reference sequence). CDR3 region: CSASAGSYEQYF. As DNA, the CDR3 is TGCAGTGCTAGTGCAGGCTCCTACGAGCAGTACTTC.

This chain links TRBV3-1 (or the pseudogene TRBV3-2) with TRBJ2-6; TRBD1 matches 7 bases. V lost 4 bases to trimming and J lost 2 bases; unmatched junction nucleotides: 2. CDR3 length: 15 amino acids. Germline loops: CDR1 LGHDT, CDR2 YNNKEL (reference sequence). CDR3 in amino acids: CASSPTGAGANVLTF. CDR3 coding DNA: TGTGCCAGCAGCCCAACAGGGGCTGGGGCCAACGTCCTGACTTTC.

J is TRBJ2-1 and V is TRBV29-1, with 7 bases identical to TRBD2. The CDR3 has 15 residues. With 4 bases clipped from V and 1 base from J, the junction kept 7 bases outside the gene matches. In germline, CDR1 is SQVTM, CDR2 ANQGSEA. CDR3 nucleotides: TGCAGCGTTGTCGCGGGGGACCAGTCCTACAATGAGCAGTTCTTC. Protein product: CSVVAGDQSYNEQFF.

This clone was detected a few times. The chain is built from TRBV28 and TRBJ1-1; tentative D call: TRBD1 (5 bases). Germline V lookup: CDR1 MDHEN, CDR2 SYDVKM. The length of the CDR3 is 15 residues. Trimming pared 5 bases from V and 0 bases from J, leaving 13 bases between. CDR3 sequence (DNA): TGTGCCAGCAGTGCCTGGTGGGGCGTGAACACTGAAGCTTTCTTT. Translated, it gives CASSAWWGVNTEAFF.

The chain uses TRBV2 and TRBJ2-3; 9 bases align to TRBD2. Losses at the gene ends were 11 bases for V and 4 bases for J; bases not matched to a gene: 10. The CDR3 extends over 14 amino acids. CDR1 and CDR2 (germline): SNHLY, FYNNEI. CDR3 loop: CASGPGLASDTQYF. The CDR3 nucleotides read TGTGCCTCAGGCCCGGGACTAGCCTCAGATACGCAGTATTTT.

The chain carries TRBV5-6 and TRBJ2-7, with 11 positions matching TRBD1. V lost 4 bases to trimming and J lost 6 bases; unmatched junction nucleotides: 9. The CDR3 covers 15 residues. Germline V gene data show CDR1 as SGHDT and CDR2 as YYEEEE. The CDR3 region has the DNA TGTGCCAGCAGCACCGTAGGACAGGGGGCGGTCGAGCAGTACTTC. It codes for CASSTVGQGAVEQYF.

The J gene is TRBJ2-7, the V gene TRBV5-1, with D maybe TRBD1 (5 bases). The CDR3 runs 17 residues. V was trimmed by 1 base and J by 5 bases, leaving 22 bases between them. The germline V gene has CDR1 SGHRS and CDR2 YFSETQ. CDR3 bases: TGCGCCAGCAGCTTGACCCTGGGGCGGTCAACTTTAGACGAGCAGTACTTC. Protein sequence: CASSLTLGRSTLDEQYF.

The chain carries TRBV9 and TRBJ2-5; 9 positions match TRBD2. This CDR3 region has 16 residues. V was clipped by 0 bases and J by 5 bases; unmatched bases: 8. Germline CDR1 SGDLS, CDR2 YYNGEE. This chain's CDR3 is CASSVGSSGGYETQYF. For the CDR3, the DNA is TGTGCCAGCAGCGTAGGGTCAAGCGGGGGGTACGAGACCCAGTACTTC.

This chain joins TRBV5-1 and TRBJ1-5, with 7 bases matching TRBD1. CDR1 is SGHRS and CDR2 is YFSETQ in the germline V gene. The CDR3 runs 15 residues. Losses at the gene ends were 0 bases for V and 4 bases for J; bases not matched to a gene: 4. This chain's CDR3 is CASSLGDSPNQPQHF. CDR3 in DNA: TGCGCCAGCAGCTTGGGGGACAGTCCTAATCAGCCCCAGCATTTT. The full variable domain, completed using reference TRBV5-1 and TRBJ1-5, is KAGVTQTPRYLIKTRGQQVTLSCSPISGHRSVSWYQQTPGQGLQFLFEYFSETQRNKGNFPGRFSGRQFSNSRSEMNVSTLELGDSALYLCASSLGDSPNQPQHFGDGTRLSIL.